Following are 21 T cell receptor beta chains from one sample sequenced in a study of blood T cell repertoires in COVID-19. Profiling relied on immunoSEQ multiplex PCR, and the TCRdb table lists in-frame clones only, not all of them. The sample has tens of thousands of clones, about 90% seen once. Sequenced sample: peripheral blood. Every receptor here comes from a man aged 45-65 years with active or convalescent COVID-19.

The V gene is TRBV2, the J gene TRBJ2-2; weak D call: TRBD1 (5 bases). Trimming shortened V by 4 bases and J by 1 base, and 13 bases separated the two germline ends. The CDR3 length is 16 residues. Looked up from germline, CDR1 is SNHLY and CDR2 is FYNNEI. CDR3 coding DNA: TGTGCCAGCAGTGTGCCAGGGTTAGGGAACACCGGGGAGCTGTTTTTT. Its protein product is CASSVPGLGNTGELFF.

The rearrangement links TRBV7-9 to TRBJ2-7; 9 positions match TRBD1. The length of the CDR3 is 15 residues. Germline V gene data show CDR1 as SEHNR and CDR2 as FQNEAQ (reference sequence). Unmatched junction bases numbered 3, after V lost 1 base and J lost 2 bases. The CDR3 sequence is CASSLVRDRAYEQYF. The CDR3 DNA reads as TGTGCCAGCAGCTTAGTCCGGGACAGGGCCTACGAGCAGTACTTC. Full variable domain (remainder filled in from reference TRBV7-9 and TRBJ2-7): DTGVSQNPRHKITKRGQNVTFRCDPISEHNRLYWYRQTLGQGPEFLTYFQNEAQLEKSRLLSDRFSAERPKGSFSTLEIQRTEQGDSAMYLCASSLVRDRAYEQYFGPGTRLTVT.

The V and J genes are TRBV5-1 and TRBJ1-3; 10 bases align to TRBD1. V lost 0 bases, J lost 2 bases, and 5 bases stayed unmatched. This CDR3 spans 17 amino acids. Germline V gives CDR1 SGHRS, CDR2 YFSETQ. The CDR3: CASSLDGTGAAGNTIYF. The CDR3 DNA is TGCGCCAGCAGCTTGGATGGGACAGGGGCGGCTGGAAACACCATATATTTT.

The V and J genes are TRBV12-3 or TRBV12-4 and TRBJ1-5; 8 bases fit TRBD1. The V and J ends lost 5 bases and 7 bases, in that order; junction bases with no gene match: 4. The CDR3 has 13 residues. The CDR3 DNA reads TGTGCCAGCAGTCAGGGGGCAAAACAGCCCCAGCATTTT. Its translation is CASSQGAKQPQHF.

The chain is built from TRBV11-2 and TRBJ2-7; 7 nucleotides align to TRBD1. Germline V gene sequence: CDR1 SGHAT, CDR2 FQNNGV. J lost 3 bases, V lost 3 bases, and 5 bases had no gene match. The CDR3 extends over 14 amino acids. CDR3 sequence: CASSLWGQSYEQYF. As DNA, the CDR3 is TGTGCCAGCAGCTTGTGGGGACAGAGCTACGAGCAGTACTTC.

The chain has TRBV7-9 and TRBJ1-2, with TRBD1 matching 7 bases. The CDR3 extends over 13 amino acids. In germline, CDR1 is SEHNR, CDR2 FQNEAQ (reference sequence). Unmatched junction bases numbered 4, after V lost 5 bases and J lost 4 bases. Here the CDR3 reads CASSKGQTYGYTF. CDR3 DNA sequence: TGTGCCAGCAGCAAGGGACAGACCTATGGCTACACCTTC.

The rearrangement joins TRBV7-8 to TRBJ2-7; the match to TRBD2 covers 14 bases. The germline V gene has CDR1 SGHVS and CDR2 FQNEAQ. The V and J ends lost 4 bases and 3 bases, in that order; junction bases with no gene match: 11. This CDR3 contains 18 residues. The CDR3 loop is CASSSGLAGELSGYEQYF. The DNA of the CDR3 is TGTGCCAGCAGCTCGGGACTAGCGGGAGAACTAAGTGGCTACGAGCAGTACTTC. Filled out from reference TRBV7-8 and TRBJ2-7, the complete variable domain reads GAGVSQSPRYKVAKRGQDVALRCDPISGHVSLFWYQQALGQGPEFLTYFQNEAQLDKSGLPSDRFFAERPEGSVSTLKIQRTQQEDSAVYLCASSSGLAGELSGYEQYFGPGTRLTVT.

V usage is TRBV2 and J usage is TRBJ1-1; no clear D gene. This CDR3 is built from 12 residues. Per the germline V gene, CDR1 is SNHLY and CDR2 is FYNNEI. The ends were cut back, 8 bases at V and 4 bases at J, with 11 bases in the middle. The CDR3 coding sequence is TGTGCCAGCGGTAGCCCTCTCACTGAAGCTTTCTTT. It codes for CASGSPLTEAFF.

The rearrangement links TRBV24-1 to TRBJ1-5; D call uncertain. This CDR3 comprises 12 residues. In germline, CDR1 is KGHDR, CDR2 SFDVKD. Trimming cost V 3 bases and J 7 bases, with 6 bases left between them. The CDR3 region is CATSDDLQPQHF. DNA of the CDR3: TGTGCCACCAGTGATGACTTACAGCCCCAGCATTTT.

This clone was seen a single time. The V call is TRBV4-1, the J call TRBJ1-1; perhaps TRBD1 as D (6 bases). The CDR3 spans 13 residues. V lost 8 bases and J lost 1, with 11 bases in between. CDR1 is MGHRA and CDR2 is YSYEKL in the germline V gene. CDR3 nucleotide sequence: TGCGCCAGCGGGAAACAGGGGAACACTGAAGCTTTCTTT. This sequence encodes CASGKQGNTEAFF.

This clone was seen just once. This chain links TRBV2 with TRBJ1-1; D unclear. Germline V CDR1 and CDR2: SNHLY, FYNNEI. The V end lost 4 bases, the J end lost 1 base, and 7 bases lay between the germline ends. The CDR3 consists of 13 residues. CDR3 nucleotide sequence: TGTGCCAGCAGTGTGGAGCAGAACACTGAAGCTTTCTTT. Its protein is CASSVEQNTEAFF.

The rearrangement links TRBV18 to TRBJ2-1, with 10 bases aligning to TRBD1. The CDR3 totals 15 residues. Trimming at V came to 3 bases and at J to 7 bases, leaving 6 bases not matched to a gene. Germline lookup yields CDR1 KGHSH and CDR2 LQKENI. CDR3 residues: CASSPGTGVSNEQFF. Written as DNA, the CDR3 is TGTGCCAGCTCACCGGGGACAGGGGTATCGAATGAGCAGTTCTTC.

The chain has TRBV18 and TRBJ2-1; 15 nucleotides agree with TRBD2. The V gene's germline CDR1 is KGHSH and CDR2 LQKENI. The CDR3 sequence is 17 residues long. V shed 6 bases, J shed 9 bases, and the junction held 12 bases outside the gene matches. This CDR3 reads CASSPGTSGGILVEQFF. As DNA, the CDR3 is TGTGCCAGCTCGCCCGGGACTAGCGGGGGGATTCTGGTTGAGCAGTTCTTC. The entire variable domain, with the rest obtained from reference TRBV18 and TRBJ2-1, is as follows: NAGVMQNPRHLVRRRGQEARLRCSPMKGHSHVYWYRQLPEEGLKFMVYLQKENIIDESGMPKERFSAEFPKEGPSILRIQQVVRGDSAAYFCASSPGTSGGILVEQFFGPGTRLTVL.

Written as DNA, the CDR3 is TGTGCCAGCAGGAACCCCGGGGCTAGCGGGAGCTACAATGAGCAGTTCTTC. This gives the protein CASRNPGASGSYNEQFF. The chain carries TRBV28 and TRBJ2-1; 10 bases line up with TRBD2. V lost 6 bases to trimming and J lost 3 bases; unmatched junction nucleotides: 11. The CDR3 contains 17 residues. The V gene's germline CDR1 is MDHEN and CDR2 SYDVKM.

CDR3 protein: CASSPYREGKLFF. DNA for the CDR3: TGTGCCAGCAGCCCCTACAGGGAGGGGAAACTGTTTTTT. The chain carries TRBV3-1 (or the pseudogene TRBV3-2) and TRBJ1-4, with D tentatively TRBD1 (6 bases). The CDR3 consists of 13 residues. Germline-derived CDR1 and CDR2 are LGHDT and YNNKEL (reference sequence). The V and J ends lost 4 bases and 11 bases respectively, with 14 bases between them.

The rearrangement links TRBV7-3 to TRBJ2-1, with TRBD2 matching 11 bases. V lost 2 bases, J lost 4 bases, and 4 bases stayed unmatched. The germline V gene encodes CDR1 SGHTA and CDR2 FQGTGA. The length of the CDR3 is 16 residues. The CDR3, as DNA: TGTGCCAGCAGCTTAGGGTCTAGCGGGGGGTACAATGAGCAGTTCTTC. This sequence encodes CASSLGSSGGYNEQFF.

The chain combines TRBV7-8 with TRBJ2-3, with D possibly matching TRBD1 (6 bases). The ends were cut back, 6 bases at V and 2 bases at J, with 18 bases in the middle. The CDR3 has 16 amino acids. From germline, CDR1 is SGHVS and CDR2 FQNEAQ. The CDR3, as DNA: TGTGCCAGCAGTATCGTAGGGGGTGTTGTCACAGATACGCAGTATTTT. It encodes CASSIVGGVVTDTQYF.

The chain employs TRBV18 and TRBJ2-7; 9 positions agree with TRBD2. The CDR3 length is 14 residues. Germline V gene sequence: CDR1 KGHSH, CDR2 LQKENI. V shed 5 bases, J shed 2 bases, and the junction held 4 bases outside the gene matches. CDR3 residues: CASSTAGGTYEQYF. DNA of the CDR3: TGTGCCAGCTCAACTGCGGGGGGGACCTACGAGCAGTACTTC. Variable domain in full (rest from reference TRBV18 and TRBJ2-7): NAGVMQNPRHLVRRRGQEARLRCSPMKGHSHVYWYRQLPEEGLKFMVYLQKENIIDESGMPKERFSAEFPKEGPSILRIQQVVRGDSAAYFCASSTAGGTYEQYFGPGTRLTVT.

The rearrangement joins TRBV5-1 to TRBJ1-4; no firm D call. The ends were cut back, 4 bases at V and 5 bases at J, with 9 bases in the middle. CDR1 SGHRS and CDR2 YFSETQ come from the germline V gene. This CDR3 is 13 amino acids long. The CDR3 DNA is TGCGCCAGCAGCCTGGGCGGCAATGAAAAACTGTTTTTT. Translated: CASSLGGNEKLFF.

This clone was detected once. The J gene is TRBJ2-2, the V gene TRBV18; D is perhaps TRBD1 (5 bases). Trimming took off 2 bases at V and 1 base at J, with 11 bases between the two ends. Germline V gene sequence: CDR1 KGHSH, CDR2 LQKENI. The CDR3 has 16 amino acids. The CDR3 DNA follows: TGTGCCAGCTCACCAAGCTGGGGCGTGAACACCGGGGAGCTGTTTTTT. Translation gives CASSPSWGVNTGELFF.

V usage is TRBV5-5 and J usage is TRBJ1-4; weak D call: TRBD1 (5 bases). The CDR3 extends over 15 amino acids. Germline CDR1 is SGHKS and CDR2 is YYEKEE (reference sequence). Trimming stripped 2 bases from V and 3 bases from J, with 11 bases between. CDR3 in DNA: TGTGCCAGCAGCTTAGGAACAGGATCTAATGAAAAACTGTTTTTT. Its translation: CASSLGTGSNEKLFF.